These 18 T cell receptor beta chains originate from one sample sequenced in a study of regulatory T cells in long-lasting Graves disease. iRepertoire HTBI primers and Arm-PCR of CDR3 regions built TCR beta libraries. TCRdb reprocessed the multiplex PCR reads with MiXCR, giving one entry per CDR3 protein. The sample records about 430,000 distinct CDR3 sequences, 21% being singletons. Time point here: persistent/refractory GD, antithyroid drugs over 5 years with positive TRAb. With RNA extracted from PBMCs as input, the TCR library was made. The specimen comprised peripheral blood mononuclear cells (PBMCs), sampled when the disease was refractory, from a patient treated with antithyroid drugs. All receptors come from a female donor with Graves disease.

This clonotype has just a few counts. The CDR3 loop reads CASSLVVENTGELFF. Here the CDR3 DNA reads TGCGCCAGCAGCTTGGTCGTGGAGAACACCGGGGAGCTGTTTTTT. The chain combines TRBV5-1 with TRBJ2-2; no reliable D call. Per germline, CDR1 SGHRS and CDR2 YFSETQ. The CDR3 spans 15 residues. V lost 0 bases, J lost 1 base, and 7 bases lay in between. Supplemented by reference TRBV5-1 and TRBJ2-2, the full variable domain reads KAGVTQTPRYLIKTRGQQVTLSCSPISGHRSVSWYQQTPGQGLQFLFEYFSETQRNKGNFPGRFSGRQFSNSRSEMNVSTLELGDSALYLCASSLVVENTGELFFGEGSRLTVL.

The chain recombines TRBV20-1 with TRBJ2-7, with D perhaps matching TRBD1 (6 bases). Trimming cost V 3 bases and J 5 bases, with 14 bases left between them. Germline V gives CDR1 DFQATT, CDR2 SNEGSKA (reference sequence). The CDR3 contains 13 residues. The CDR3 protein is CSASYRAGNEQYF. The CDR3 region has the DNA TGCAGTGCTAGTTACAGGGCGGGCAACGAGCAGTACTTC.

This clonotype appeared many times. The rearrangement joins TRBV28 to TRBJ1-2; the match to TRBD1 covers 9 bases. CDR3 length: 14 residues. V was clipped by 7 bases and J by 4 bases; unmatched bases: 7. From germline, CDR1 is MDHEN and CDR2 SYDVKM. The CDR3 is CASTNPQGAYGYTF. The CDR3 DNA sequence: TGTGCCAGCACTAATCCACAGGGGGCCTATGGCTACACCTTC.

This clonotype was counted many times. The chain is built from TRBV28 and TRBJ2-7; 14 nucleotides line up with TRBD2. The CDR3 loop spans 17 amino acids. CDR1 is MDHEN and CDR2 is SYDVKM in the germline V gene. Germline trimming cut 3 bases from V and 1 base from J; bases unmatched to any gene: 5. CDR3 sequence (DNA): TGTGCCAGCAGTTTGGGGACTAGCGGGAGTCGGTCCTACGAGCAGTACTTC. Protein: CASSLGTSGSRSYEQYF.

The DNA of the CDR3 is TGTGCCAGCAGTGAACTTATTTCGATCTATAGCAATCAGCCCCAGCATTTT. It yields the protein CASSELISIYSNQPQHF. This chain joins TRBV6-1 and TRBJ1-5; D not resolved. V was trimmed by 2 bases and J by 0 bases, leaving 14 bases between them. The CDR3 runs to 17 residues. Germline CDR1 MNHNS, CDR2 SASEGT.

This clonotype was counted many times. The chain recombines TRBV27 with TRBJ2-5; D is possibly TRBD1 (5 bases). V lost 2 bases and J lost 0, with 7 bases in between. The V gene's germline CDR1 is MNHEY and CDR2 SMNVEV (reference sequence). The CDR3 contains 14 residues. CDR3 protein: CASSLTGYQETQYF. CDR3 DNA sequence: TGTGCCAGCAGTTTAACAGGCTACCAAGAGACCCAGTACTTC.

This clonotype came up many times. This chain joins TRBV11-2 and TRBJ2-3; TRBD1 or TRBD2 may be the D gene (5 bases each). There are 14 residues in the CDR3. CDR1 is SGHAT and CDR2 is FQNNGV in the germline V gene. V lost 8 bases, J lost 0 bases, and 12 bases lay in between. The CDR3 DNA reads as TGTGCCAGCGAACGGGGCGGGAGCACAGATACGCAGTATTTT. Amino acids: CASERGGSTDTQYF. The full variable domain, rest sourced from reference TRBV11-2 and TRBJ2-3, is EAGVAQSPRYKIIEKRQSVAFWCNPISGHATLYWYQQILGQGPKLLIQFQNNGVVDDSQLPKDRFSAERLKGVDSTLKIQPAKLEDSAVYLCASERGGSTDTQYFGPGTRLTVL.

The sample holds a few counts of this clonotype. The chain employs TRBV9 and TRBJ2-7, with D maybe TRBD2 (7 bases). Trimming took 0 bases from V and 4 from J, leaving 11 bases between them. CDR3 length equals 14 residues. Germline CDR1 SGDLS, CDR2 YYNGEE. As DNA, the CDR3 is TGTGCCAGCAGCGTAGGGGGAGGGGGGTACGAGCAGTACTTC. Its protein is CASSVGGGGYEQYF.

This clonotype has a count of ten or more. The V call is TRBV27, the J call TRBJ2-7, with 11 bases fitting TRBD2. The germline V gene encodes CDR1 MNHEY and CDR2 SMNVEV (reference sequence). The CDR3 totals 15 residues. V lost 3 bases and J lost 4; bases outside the gene matches: 5. The CDR3 here is CASSFSSGRMYEQYF. CDR3 nucleotide sequence: TGTGCCAGCAGTTTCTCTAGCGGGAGGATGTACGAGCAGTACTTC.

This clonotype was seen repeatedly, ten times or more. This chain connects TRBV2 to TRBJ2-5; 7 nucleotides agree with TRBD1. Germline values: CDR1 SNHLY, CDR2 FYNNEI. V shed 4 bases and J 3 bases; nucleotides not matched to a gene: 8. CDR3 length equals 15 residues. The CDR3 DNA reads TGTGCCAGCAGTGTACACGGGACAGAGAAAGAGACCCAGTACTTC. This codes for CASSVHGTEKETQYF.

J is TRBJ2-7 and V is TRBV28; 8 positions match TRBD1. The germline V gene has CDR1 MDHEN and CDR2 SYDVKM. J lost 2 bases, V lost 3 bases, and 12 bases had no gene match. The CDR3 has 17 amino acids. Here the CDR3 DNA reads TGTGCCAGCAGTTTTTCGACAGGGGCTGGGGTTACCTACGAGCAGTACTTC. Its translation: CASSFSTGAGVTYEQYF.

In this sample, this clonotype turned up many times. The CDR3 sequence is CASNWGGQGYTF. The CDR3 DNA follows: TGTGCCAGCAATTGGGGCGGACAGGGCTACACCTTC. The chain combines TRBV28 with TRBJ1-2, with a weak D call TRBD1 (6 bases). V gave up 7 bases and J gave up 8 bases, with 14 bases separating them. The CDR3 has 12 residues. Germline V gives CDR1 MDHEN, CDR2 SYDVKM.

The chain uses TRBV2 and TRBJ2-4; perhaps TRBD1 as D (6 bases). This CDR3 has 19 residues. Per germline, CDR1 SNHLY and CDR2 FYNNEI. Trimming removed 4 bases from V and 0 bases from J, with 22 bases in between. The CDR3 coding sequence is TGTGCCAGCAGTGCAGGGATACTAGGACAGCCGCTAGCCAAAAACATTCAGTACTTC. This encodes CASSAGILGQPLAKNIQYF.

The J gene is TRBJ2-7, the V gene TRBV15, with 7 bases fitting TRBD1. The CDR3 consists of 14 residues. Germline V lookup: CDR1 LNHNV, CDR2 YYDKDF (reference sequence). With V trimmed by 0 bases and J by 4 bases, 3 bases remained unmatched. Here the CDR3 reads CATSRETGNYEQYF. The CDR3 nucleotides are TGTGCCACCAGCAGAGAGACAGGGAATTACGAGCAGTACTTC.

This clonotype was seen many times. The chain combines TRBV14 with TRBJ2-5; D is unresolved. CDR1 and CDR2 from the germline V gene are SGHDN and FVKESK. V was trimmed by 9 bases and J by 1 base, leaving 12 bases between them. This CDR3 spans 13 amino acids. The CDR3 region has the DNA TGTGCCAGAGGGCAGCTTAGCCAAGAGACCCAGTACTTC. This sequence encodes CARGQLSQETQYF.

This clonotype has at least ten counts. This chain joins TRBV28 and TRBJ2-7, with 8 bases matching TRBD2. The V gene end was trimmed by 7 bases and the J gene end by 1 base; junction bases not matched to a gene: 12. The CDR3 contains 16 residues. CDR1 and CDR2 from the germline V gene are MDHEN and SYDVKM. CDR3 sequence reads: CASTLSGNLRSYEQYF. The CDR3 DNA reads as TGTGCCAGCACCCTTAGCGGGAATCTCCGATCCTACGAGCAGTACTTC.

In this sample, this clonotype turned up a few times. The chain links TRBV15 to TRBJ2-7, with a tentative D call TRBD2 (6 bases). Germline-derived CDR1 and CDR2 are LNHNV and YYDKDF (reference sequence). The CDR3 loop spans 14 amino acids. V was pared by 8 bases and J by 0 bases, with 14 bases between. CDR3 loop: CATRSGTGSYEQYF. CDR3 nucleotide sequence: TGTGCCACCCGGTCCGGGACTGGCTCCTACGAGCAGTACTTC.

The chain combines TRBV9 with TRBJ1-1, with D possibly matching TRBD1 (5 bases). V was shortened by 0 bases and J by 7 bases, with 7 bases between the two germline ends. Germline assignment: CDR1 SGDLS and CDR2 YYNGEE. CDR3 length: 12 amino acids. The CDR3 DNA follows: TGTGCCAGCAGCGTAGGTCAGGGTGAAGCTTTCTTT. Protein sequence: CASSVGQGEAFF.